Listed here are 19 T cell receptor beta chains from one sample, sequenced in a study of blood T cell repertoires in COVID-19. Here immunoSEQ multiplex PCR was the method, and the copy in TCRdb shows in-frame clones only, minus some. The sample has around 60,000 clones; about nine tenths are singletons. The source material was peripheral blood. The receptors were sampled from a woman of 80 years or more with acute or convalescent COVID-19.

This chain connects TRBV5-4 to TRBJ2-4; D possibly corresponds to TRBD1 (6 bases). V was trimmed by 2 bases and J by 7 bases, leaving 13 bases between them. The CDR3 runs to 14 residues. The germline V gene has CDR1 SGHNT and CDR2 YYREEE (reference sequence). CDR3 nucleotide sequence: TGTGCCAGCAGCTTACAGGGTGTCGGGAACATTCAGTACTTC. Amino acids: CASSLQGVGNIQYF.

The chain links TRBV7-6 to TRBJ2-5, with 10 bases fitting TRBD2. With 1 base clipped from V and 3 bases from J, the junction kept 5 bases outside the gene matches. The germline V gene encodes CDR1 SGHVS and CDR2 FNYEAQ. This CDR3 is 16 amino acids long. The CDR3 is CASSLDPGLAKETQYF. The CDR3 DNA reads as TGTGCCAGCAGCTTAGACCCGGGACTAGCGAAAGAGACCCAGTACTTC.

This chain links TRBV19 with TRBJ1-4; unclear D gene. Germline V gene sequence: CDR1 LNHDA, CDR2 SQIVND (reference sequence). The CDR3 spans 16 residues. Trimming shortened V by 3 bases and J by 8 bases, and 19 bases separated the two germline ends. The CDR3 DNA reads TGTGCCAGTAGTATTAGCCAGGAGCGGGGAAGGGAAAAACTGTTTTTT. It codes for CASSISQERGREKLFF.

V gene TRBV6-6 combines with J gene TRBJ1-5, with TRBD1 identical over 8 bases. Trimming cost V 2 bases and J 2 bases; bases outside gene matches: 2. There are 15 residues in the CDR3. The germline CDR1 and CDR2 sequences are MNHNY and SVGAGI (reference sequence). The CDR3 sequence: CASSYVTGGNQPQHF. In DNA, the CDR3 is TGTGCCAGCAGTTACGTGACAGGGGGCAATCAGCCCCAGCATTTT.

For the CDR3, the DNA is TGCAGCGAGGACAGGGTGCGGGACACCATATATTTT. This codes for CSEDRVRDTIYF. J is TRBJ1-3 and V is TRBV29-1; 8 positions match TRBD1. V lost 7 bases to trimming and J lost 8 bases; unmatched junction nucleotides: 7. The CDR3 sequence is 12 residues long. Germline V CDR1 and CDR2: SQVTM, ANQGSEA.

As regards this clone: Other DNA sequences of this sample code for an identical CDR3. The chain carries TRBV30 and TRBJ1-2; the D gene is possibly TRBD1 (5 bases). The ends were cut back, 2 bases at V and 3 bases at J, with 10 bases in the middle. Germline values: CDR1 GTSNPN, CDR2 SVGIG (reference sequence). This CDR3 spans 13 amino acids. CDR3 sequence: CAWSPGGDYGYTF. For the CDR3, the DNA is TGTGCCTGGAGTCCAGGAGGGGACTATGGCTACACCTTC.

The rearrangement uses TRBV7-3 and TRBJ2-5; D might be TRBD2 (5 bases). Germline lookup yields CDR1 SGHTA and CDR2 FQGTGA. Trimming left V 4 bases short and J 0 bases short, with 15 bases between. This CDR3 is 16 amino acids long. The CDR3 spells CASSSSFRTYQETQYF. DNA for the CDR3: TGTGCCAGCAGCTCTTCATTTCGGACTTACCAAGAGACCCAGTACTTC.

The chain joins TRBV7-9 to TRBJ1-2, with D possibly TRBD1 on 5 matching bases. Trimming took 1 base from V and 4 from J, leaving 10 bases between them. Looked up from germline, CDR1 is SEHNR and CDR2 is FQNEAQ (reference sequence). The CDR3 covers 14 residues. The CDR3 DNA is TGTGCCAGCAGCTTAGAGCAGGGATTCTATGGCTACACCTTC. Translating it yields CASSLEQGFYGYTF.

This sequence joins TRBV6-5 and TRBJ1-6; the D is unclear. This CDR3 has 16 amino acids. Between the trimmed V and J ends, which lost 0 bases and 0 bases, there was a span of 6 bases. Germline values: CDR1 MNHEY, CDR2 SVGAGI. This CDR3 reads CASSYSSNSYNSPLHF. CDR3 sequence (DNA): TGTGCCAGCAGTTACTCGAGCAACTCCTATAATTCACCCCTCCACTTT.

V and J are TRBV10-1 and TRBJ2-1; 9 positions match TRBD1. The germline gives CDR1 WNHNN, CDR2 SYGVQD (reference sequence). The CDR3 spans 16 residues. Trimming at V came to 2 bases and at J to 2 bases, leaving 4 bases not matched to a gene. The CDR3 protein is CASSETRQGAYNEQFF. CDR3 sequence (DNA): TGCGCCAGCAGTGAGACCCGACAGGGGGCCTACAATGAGCAGTTCTTC.

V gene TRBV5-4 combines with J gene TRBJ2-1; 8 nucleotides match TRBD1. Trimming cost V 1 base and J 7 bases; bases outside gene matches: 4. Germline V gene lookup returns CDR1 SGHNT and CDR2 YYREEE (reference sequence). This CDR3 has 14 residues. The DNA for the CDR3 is TGTGCCAGCAGCTTGAACACAGGGGGGAATGAGCAGTTCTTC. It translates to CASSLNTGGNEQFF.

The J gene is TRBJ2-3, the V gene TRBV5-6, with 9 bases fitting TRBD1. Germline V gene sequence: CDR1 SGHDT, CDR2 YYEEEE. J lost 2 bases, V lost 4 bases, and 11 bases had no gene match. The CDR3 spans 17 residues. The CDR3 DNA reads TGTGCCAGCAGCCCCAACAGGGGGCGATTGCCCACAGATACGCAGTATTTT. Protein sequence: CASSPNRGRLPTDTQYF.

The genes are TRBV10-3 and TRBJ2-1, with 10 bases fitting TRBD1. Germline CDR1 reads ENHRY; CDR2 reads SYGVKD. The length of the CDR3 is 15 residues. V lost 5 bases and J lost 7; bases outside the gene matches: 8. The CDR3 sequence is CAISRQGAGPNEQFF. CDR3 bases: TGTGCCATCAGTAGACAGGGGGCTGGCCCGAATGAGCAGTTCTTC.

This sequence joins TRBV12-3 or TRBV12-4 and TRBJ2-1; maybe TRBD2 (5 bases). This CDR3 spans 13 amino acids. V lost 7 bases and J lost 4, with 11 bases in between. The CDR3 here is CASTQGLYNEQFF. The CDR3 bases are TGTGCCAGCACCCAAGGACTTTACAATGAGCAGTTCTTC.

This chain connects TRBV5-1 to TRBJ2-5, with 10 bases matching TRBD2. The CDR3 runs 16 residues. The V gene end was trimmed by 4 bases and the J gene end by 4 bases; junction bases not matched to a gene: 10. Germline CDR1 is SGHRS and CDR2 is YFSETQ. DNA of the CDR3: TGCGCCAGCAGCCCTACGGAGCGGGGGGGCCTAGAGACCCAGTACTTC. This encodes CASSPTERGGLETQYF. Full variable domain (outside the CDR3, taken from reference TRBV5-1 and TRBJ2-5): KAGVTQTPRYLIKTRGQQVTLSCSPISGHRSVSWYQQTPGQGLQFLFEYFSETQRNKGNFPGRFSGRQFSNSRSEMNVSTLELGDSALYLCASSPTERGGLETQYFGPGTRLLVL.

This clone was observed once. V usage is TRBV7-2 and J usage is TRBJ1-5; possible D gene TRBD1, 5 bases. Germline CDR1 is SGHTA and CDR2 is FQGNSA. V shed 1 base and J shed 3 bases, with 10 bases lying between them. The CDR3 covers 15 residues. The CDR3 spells CASSLGAGNNQPQHF. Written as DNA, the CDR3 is TGTGCCAGCAGCTTAGGCGCAGGGAACAATCAGCCCCAGCATTTT.

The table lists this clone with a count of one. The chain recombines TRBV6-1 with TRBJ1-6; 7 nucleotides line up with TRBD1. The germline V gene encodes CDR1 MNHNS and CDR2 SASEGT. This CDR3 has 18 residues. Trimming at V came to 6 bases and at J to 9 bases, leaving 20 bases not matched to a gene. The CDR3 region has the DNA TGTGCCAGCAGAGAATCGGACAGGATGCGTCCCCGTCGTTCACCCCTCCACTTT. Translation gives CASRESDRMRPRRSPLHF.

CDR3 sequence reads: CASSQGWGGNNNEQFF. CDR3 coding DNA: TGCGCCAGCAGCCAAGGTTGGGGGGGGAACAACAATGAGCAGTTCTTC. J is TRBJ2-1 and V is TRBV4-1; 7 nucleotides align to TRBD2. The CDR3 contains 16 residues. V lost 1 base and J lost 5; bases outside the gene matches: 8. CDR1 and CDR2 from the germline V gene are MGHRA and YSYEKL.

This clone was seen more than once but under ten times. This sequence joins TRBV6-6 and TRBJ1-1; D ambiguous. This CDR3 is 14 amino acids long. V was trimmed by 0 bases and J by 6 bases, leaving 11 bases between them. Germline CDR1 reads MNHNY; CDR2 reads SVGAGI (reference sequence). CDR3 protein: CASSYSARGAEAFF. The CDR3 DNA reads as TGTGCCAGCAGTTACTCGGCAAGAGGCGCTGAAGCTTTCTTT.